Each of the 28 T cell receptor beta chains below was sequenced from the same sample in a study of shared clonotypes between healthy human individuals. The repertoire was sequenced with immunoSEQ multiplex PCR; TCRdb's copy has only in-frame clones and lacks some. The repertoire has approximately 1,500,000 clones, about 98% of them found once; the top ten carry about 0.45%. The sequencing sample was made of naive CD4+ T cells sorted from blood. This sample's subset: CD45RA+ positively selected. The receptors come from a young man in good health.

The V call is TRBV27, the J call TRBJ2-7, with 10 bases that match TRBD2. Trimming at V came to 0 bases and at J to 0 bases, leaving 2 bases not matched to a gene. Germline V lookup: CDR1 MNHEY, CDR2 SMNVEV (reference sequence). The CDR3 loop spans 16 amino acids. This CDR3 reads CASSLSTSGHSYEQYF. For the CDR3, the DNA is TGTGCCAGCAGTTTATCGACTAGCGGGCACTCCTACGAGCAGTACTTC.

The CDR3 DNA is TGCGCCAGCAGCCAAAGGGAGGGCTATGAGCAGTTCTTC. Its translation: CASSQREGYEQFF. The chain couples TRBV4-3 to TRBJ2-1; TRBD2 matches at 7 bases. CDR1 LGHNA and CDR2 YSLEER come from the germline V gene. This CDR3 comprises 13 residues. V lost 2 bases, J lost 8 bases, and 3 bases stayed unmatched.

This rearrangement joins TRBV5-1 to TRBJ1-4; D is possibly TRBD1 (6 bases). Germline V gene data show CDR1 as SGHRS and CDR2 as YFSETQ. V was shortened by 3 bases and J by 2 bases, with 26 bases between the two germline ends. The CDR3 sequence is 20 residues long. For the CDR3, the DNA is TGCGCCAGCAGCTATTACCGGGACATATCTGGGGCCAGGACTAATGAAAAACTGTTTTTT. This gives the protein CASSYYRDISGARTNEKLFF.

V is TRBV5-8 and J is TRBJ1-5, with a weak D call TRBD1 (5 bases). Germline V CDR1 and CDR2: SGHTS, YDEGEE. The germline V and J ends were trimmed by 2 bases and 14 bases, with 23 bases remaining between them. The CDR3 is 15 residues long. This CDR3 reads CASSFPGGGSRTEHF. In DNA form, the CDR3 reads TGTGCCAGCAGCTTCCCTGGGGGGGGTTCACGAACGGAGCATTTT.

This clone has only one observation. V gene TRBV27 combines with J gene TRBJ2-1; 13 bases agree with TRBD2. V gave up 5 bases and J gave up 7 bases; unmatched junction bases: 11. The CDR3 spans 17 residues. The germline gives CDR1 MNHEY, CDR2 SMNVEV (reference sequence). The chain's CDR3 is CASSQTSGRLVLNEQFF. As DNA, the CDR3 is TGTGCCAGCAGTCAGACTAGCGGGAGGTTAGTTTTGAATGAGCAGTTCTTC.

The genes are TRBV6-6 and TRBJ2-2, with TRBD2 as a possible D gene (5 bases). CDR3 length: 12 residues. The germline gives CDR1 MNHNY, CDR2 SVGAGI (reference sequence). Trimming took 4 bases from V and 9 from J, leaving 9 bases between them. The CDR3 DNA reads as TGTGCCAGCAGTTTCGGGGAGCGGGAGCTGTTTTTT. This translates into CASSFGERELFF.

Of note for this clone: The sample contains more than one DNA sequence encoding this CDR3. The chain has TRBV18 and TRBJ2-4; a possible D gene is TRBD2 (7 bases). This CDR3 is built from 16 residues. Germline V gene lookup returns CDR1 KGHSH and CDR2 LQKENI. V was trimmed by 0 bases and J by 0 bases, leaving 9 bases between them. The CDR3 coding sequence is TGTGCCAGCTCACCACCGGGGGGGCTAGCCAAAAACATTCAGTACTTC. Translated: CASSPPGGLAKNIQYF.

The rearrangement joins TRBV10-1 to TRBJ2-2; no firm D call. Germline loops: CDR1 WNHNN, CDR2 SYGVQD (reference sequence). There are 13 residues in the CDR3. The ends were cut back, 5 bases at V and 3 bases at J, with 7 bases in the middle. The CDR3 DNA is TGCGCCAGCAGTAACACCTACACCGGGGAGCTGTTTTTT. Protein: CASSNTYTGELFF.

With regard to this clone: Additional DNA sequences in this sample encode the identical CDR3. The rearrangement joins TRBV28 to TRBJ1-1; the D is unclear. Germline CDR1 and CDR2: MDHEN and SYDVKM. Trimming cost V 5 bases and J 9 bases, with 13 bases left between them. The CDR3 is made up of 12 amino acids. CDR3 protein: CASSLVGLQAFF. The CDR3 DNA sequence: TGTGCCAGCAGTCTGGTAGGGCTTCAAGCTTTCTTT.

This clone has only one observation. A junction boundary mismatches the germline segment, possibly from a read error. V gene TRBV7-3 combines with J gene TRBJ2-1; 8 bases fit TRBD1. The CDR3 runs 13 residues. Looked up from germline, CDR1 is SGHTA and CDR2 is FQGTGA. The DNA for the CDR3 is TGTGCCAACAGCCTGGACAGGGATAATGAGCAGTTCTTC. Translation gives CANSLDRDNEQFF. Variable domain in full (rest from reference TRBV7-3 and TRBJ2-1): GAGVSQTPSNKVTEKGKYVELRCDPISGHTALYWYRQSLGQGPEFLIYFQGTGAADDSGLPNDRFFAVRPEGSVSTLKIQRTERGDSAVYLCANSLDRDNEQFFGPGTRLTVL.

The rearrangement joins TRBV10-3 to TRBJ2-6; 9 bases match TRBD2. The germline CDR1 and CDR2 sequences are ENHRY and SYGVKD. This CDR3 region has 18 residues. Trimming cost V 10 bases and J 4 bases; bases outside gene matches: 17. The DNA of the CDR3 is TGTGCCACCGATGGCCTAGCGGGGACATTGGGCGGGGCCAACGTCCTGACTTTC. It yields the protein CATDGLAGTLGGANVLTF.

The rearrangement uses TRBV6-1 and TRBJ2-1; the match to TRBD2 covers 7 bases. The trim removed 2 bases at V and 6 bases at J, leaving 10 bases unmatched. The CDR3 is made up of 16 amino acids. Germline V gene lookup returns CDR1 MNHNS and CDR2 SASEGT. The DNA for the CDR3 is TGTGCCAGCAGTGAATTTGGGCGGGAGATCTCCAATGAGCAGTTCTTC. Its translation is CASSEFGREISNEQFF.

This clone was observed a single time. The rearrangement links TRBV9 to TRBJ1-4; TRBD1 aligns across 11 bases. V was pared by 2 bases and J by 3 bases, with 9 bases of the junction left unmatched. Germline-derived CDR1 and CDR2 are SGDLS and YYNGEE. CDR3 length: 18 residues. The CDR3 DNA reads TGTGCCAGCAGCGTTCCTTGGACAGGGGGCCTGGCTAATGAAAAACTGTTTTTT. As protein: CASSVPWTGGLANEKLFF. Together with reference TRBV9 and TRBJ1-4, the CDR3 gives the full variable domain: DSGVTQTPKHLITATGQRVTLRCSPRSGDLSVYWYQQSLDQGLQFLIQYYNGEERAKGNILERFSAQQFPDLHSELNLSSLELGDSALYFCASSVPWTGGLANEKLFFGSGTQLSVL.

The V gene is TRBV14, the J gene TRBJ2-2; D is ambiguous. The CDR3 consists of 15 residues. Germline assignment: CDR1 SGHDN and CDR2 FVKESK. V gave up 5 bases and J gave up 0 bases, with 10 bases separating them. Written as DNA, the CDR3 is TGTGCCAGCAGCGCTATGATTTCGAACACCGGGGAGCTGTTTTTT. This gives the protein CASSAMISNTGELFF. Looking up the rest from reference TRBV14 and TRBJ2-2 gives the full variable domain: EAGVTQFPSHSVIEKGQTVTLRCDPISGHDNLYWYRRVMGKEIKFLLHFVKESKQDESGMPNNRFLAERTGGTYSTLKVQPAELEDSGVYFCASSAMISNTGELFFGEGSRLTVL.

The chain couples TRBV18 to TRBJ1-3; 8 bases fit TRBD1. V lost 5 bases, J lost 0 bases, and 9 bases stayed unmatched. Per the germline V gene, CDR1 is KGHSH and CDR2 is LQKENI. CDR3 length equals 17 residues. In DNA, the CDR3 is TGTGCCAGCTCATCCCGGGACAGGTACTTCTCTGGAAACACCATATATTTT. This encodes CASSSRDRYFSGNTIYF.

V usage is TRBV2 and J usage is TRBJ1-2, with a possible D match to TRBD1 (5 bases). V shed 8 bases and J shed 4 bases, with 11 bases lying between them. The CDR3 extends over 12 amino acids. Germline CDR1 is SNHLY and CDR2 is FYNNEI. DNA for the CDR3: TGTGCCAGCCGGGGGGAGCCCTATGGCTACACCTTC. This codes for CASRGEPYGYTF.

The chain is built from TRBV5-4 and TRBJ2-1; TRBD2 matches at 10 bases. J was trimmed by 3 bases and V by 2 bases; bases with no gene match: 2. Germline CDR1 is SGHNT and CDR2 is YYREEE (reference sequence). The CDR3 spans 15 residues. The DNA of the CDR3 is TGTGCCAGCAGCTTTACTAGCGGGAACTACAATGAGCAGTTCTTC. Translation: CASSFTSGNYNEQFF.

The V and J genes are TRBV5-1 and TRBJ1-1; D unclear. The CDR3 sequence is 14 residues long. Germline lookup yields CDR1 SGHRS and CDR2 YFSETQ. The V end lost 1 base, the J end lost 1 base, and 8 bases lay between the germline ends. The CDR3 DNA reads as TGCGCCAGCAGCTTGCCCAGCAAGAACACTGAAGCTTTCTTT. Protein product: CASSLPSKNTEAFF.

This clone appeared a single time. The rearrangement joins TRBV11-1 to TRBJ2-7; 8 nucleotides agree with TRBD1. CDR1 is SGHAT, CDR2 FQDESV, per germline (reference sequence). The CDR3 consists of 14 residues. V lost 3 bases to trimming and J lost 2 bases; unmatched junction nucleotides: 3. The CDR3 spells CASSFGQGTYEQYF. The CDR3, as DNA: TGTGCCAGCAGCTTTGGACAGGGAACCTACGAGCAGTACTTC.

The chain joins TRBV6-6 to TRBJ2-7; D remains unclear. This CDR3 has 13 residues. Germline V gives CDR1 MNHNY, CDR2 SVGAGI (reference sequence). V dropped 0 bases and J dropped 0 bases, with 3 bases sitting between them. The CDR3 DNA is TGTGCCAGCAGTTACTCGTACTCCTACGAGCAGTACTTC. Its protein is CASSYSYSYEQYF.

V usage is TRBV7-9 and J usage is TRBJ2-4; the D is unclear. Germline V CDR1 and CDR2: SEHNR, FQNEAQ (reference sequence). The CDR3 is 15 residues long. V lost 0 bases and J lost 15, with 21 bases in between. The CDR3 here is CASSLALSLEPRLYF. CDR3 in DNA: TGTGCCAGCAGCTTAGCTTTATCACTTGAACCTCGTCTGTACTTC.

The V call is TRBV28, the J call TRBJ1-5, with D hard to call. Trimming removed 5 bases from V and 10 bases from J, with 18 bases in between. This CDR3 spans 14 amino acids. The germline CDR1 and CDR2 sequences are MDHEN and SYDVKM. CDR3 sequence reads: CASSPDNGSGPQHF. The CDR3 DNA reads TGTGCCAGCAGTCCAGACAATGGTTCAGGCCCCCAGCATTTT.

This sequence joins TRBV11-2 and TRBJ2-5; D not resolved. V lost 1 base, J lost 5 bases, and 8 bases lay in between. This CDR3 is 13 amino acids long. Germline lookup yields CDR1 SGHAT and CDR2 FQNNGV. The CDR3 region is CASSLGGGETQYF. DNA of the CDR3: TGTGCCAGCAGCTTAGGAGGTGGGGAGACCCAGTACTTC.

This clone was picked up one time. The chain joins TRBV7-2 to TRBJ2-3; TRBD2 agrees at 11 bases. This CDR3 has 16 amino acids. Germline loops: CDR1 SGHTA, CDR2 FQGNSA. The ends lost 5 bases at V and 4 bases at J; junction bases unmatched: 8. The CDR3 here is CASSPLAGGPADTQYF. The CDR3, as DNA: TGTGCCAGCAGCCCCTTAGCGGGAGGGCCCGCAGATACGCAGTATTTT.

The chain employs TRBV6-5 and TRBJ1-1; no clear D gene. The V gene lost 6 bases and the J gene lost 6 bases, with 14 bases spanning the gap. Germline CDR1 reads MNHEY; CDR2 reads SVGAGI. The CDR3 totals 13 residues. The CDR3 reads CASRPKVVSEAFF. The CDR3 bases are TGTGCCAGCAGGCCCAAGGTGGTCTCTGAAGCTTTCTTT.

This chain links TRBV18 with TRBJ2-7; TRBD1 agrees at 7 bases. Losses at the gene ends were 2 bases for V and 6 bases for J; bases not matched to a gene: 7. Germline loops: CDR1 KGHSH, CDR2 LQKENI. The CDR3 is 14 amino acids. The CDR3 reads CASSPGGQYGEQYF. DNA for the CDR3: TGTGCCAGCTCACCAGGGGGACAGTACGGCGAGCAGTACTTC.

J is TRBJ1-2 and V is TRBV7-8, with D unresolved. Trimming shortened V by 1 base and J by 5 bases, and 8 bases separated the two germline ends. This CDR3 is 13 amino acids long. Germline loops: CDR1 SGHVS, CDR2 FQNEAQ. The CDR3 DNA follows: TGTGCCAGCAGCTTAGGAAGTGGGTATGGCTACACCTTC. This gives the protein CASSLGSGYGYTF.

The V gene is TRBV18, the J gene TRBJ2-5; TRBD1 or TRBD2 may be the D gene (5 bases each). V shed 4 bases and J shed 2 bases, with 23 bases lying between them. CDR3 size: 18 residues. Germline-derived CDR1 and CDR2 are KGHSH and LQKENI. The chain's CDR3 is CASSQTRVDTRNQETQYF. The CDR3 nucleotides read TGTGCCAGCTCACAAACGCGGGTGGACACCCGAAATCAAGAGACCCAGTACTTC.